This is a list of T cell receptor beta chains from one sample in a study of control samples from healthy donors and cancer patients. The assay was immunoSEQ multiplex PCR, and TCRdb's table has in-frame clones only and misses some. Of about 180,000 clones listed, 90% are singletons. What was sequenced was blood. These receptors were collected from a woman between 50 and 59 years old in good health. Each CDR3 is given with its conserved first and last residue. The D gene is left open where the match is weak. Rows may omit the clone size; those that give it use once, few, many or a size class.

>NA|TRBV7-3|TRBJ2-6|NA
TGTGCCAGCAGCAGGACGGCTGGGGCCAACGTCCTGACTTTC
CASSRTAGANVLTF
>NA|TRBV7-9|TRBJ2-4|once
TGTGCCAGCAGTAGTGATCGTGGCAGGGCCGCCAAAAACATTCAGTACTTC
CASSSDRGRAAKNIQYF
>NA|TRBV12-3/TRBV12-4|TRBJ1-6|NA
TGTGCCAGCAGTTCCGACCGGAGTTCACCCCTCCACTTT
CASSSDRSSPLHF
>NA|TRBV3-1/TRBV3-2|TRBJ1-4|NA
TGTGCCAGCAGCCAGGTAGTGCTGAGAACTAATGAAAAACTGTTTTTT
CASSQVVLRTNEKLFF
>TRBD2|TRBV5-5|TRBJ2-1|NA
TGTGCCAGCAGCTTGTGGCTAGCGGGGGGGAATGAGCAGTTCTTC
CASSLWLAGGNEQFF
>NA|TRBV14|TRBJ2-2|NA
TGTGCCAGCAGCCAAGAGGGGGCGGAGACCGGGGAGCTGTTTTTT
CASSQEGAETGELFF
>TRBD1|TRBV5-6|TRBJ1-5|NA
TGTGCCAGCAGCTTTACAGGGGGAGTCAATCAGCCCCAGCATTTT
CASSFTGGVNQPQHF
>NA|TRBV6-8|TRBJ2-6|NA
TGTGCCAGCACCCCCATAGCGCTTATCTCTGGGGCCAACGTCCTGACTTTC
CASTPIALISGANVLTF
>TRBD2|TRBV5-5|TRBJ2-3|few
TGTGCCAGCAGCTTCCCTAGCGGGGTAGACACAGATACGCAGTATTTT
CASSFPSGVDTDTQYF
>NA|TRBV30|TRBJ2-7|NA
TGTGCCCCTCGGACATGCTCCTACGAGCAGTACTTC
CAPRTCSYEQYF
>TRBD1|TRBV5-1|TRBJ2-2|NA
TGCGCCAGCAGCCCGGGACAGGGGGCCGGGGAGCTGTTTTTT
CASSPGQGAGELFF
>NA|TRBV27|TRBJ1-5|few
TGTGCCAGCAGTTTAAATGGTCTGAGCAATCAGCCCCAGCATTTT
CASSLNGLSNQPQHF
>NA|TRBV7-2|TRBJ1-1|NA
TGTGCCAGCAGCCTAATTTCGAACCCACTCCACGAAGCTTTCTTT
CASSLISNPLHEAFF
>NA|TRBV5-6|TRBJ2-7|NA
TGTGCCAGCAGCTTGGCAAATTTCTACGAGCAGTACTTC
CASSLANFYEQYF
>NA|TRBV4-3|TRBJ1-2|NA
TGCGCCAGCAGCCAAGAGAGCAGGGCGGGGGGCTACACCTTC
CASSQESRAGGYTF
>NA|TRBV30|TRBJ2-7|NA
TGTGCCTGGAGTGGCGGGGCCTACGAGCAGTACTTC
CAWSGGAYEQYF
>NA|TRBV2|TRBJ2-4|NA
TGTGCCAGCAACTCAGCCGGTGGGGAGGCCAAAAACATTCAGTACTTC
CASNSAGGEAKNIQYF
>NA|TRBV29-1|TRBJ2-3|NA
TGCAGCGTCGAGAAGGGGGCAGATACGCAGTATTTT
CSVEKGADTQYF
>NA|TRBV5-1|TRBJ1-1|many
TGCGCCAGCAGCGCCGATTCGGACACTGAAGCTTTCTTT
CASSADSDTEAFF
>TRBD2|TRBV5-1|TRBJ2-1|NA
TGCGCCAGCAGCTTGGATCTAGCGGGAGCTGCCAATGAGCAGTTCTTC
CASSLDLAGAANEQFF
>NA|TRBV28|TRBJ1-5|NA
TGTGCCAGCAGTTCTCACTTGGGGGGCAATCAGCCCCAGCATTTT
CASSSHLGGNQPQHF
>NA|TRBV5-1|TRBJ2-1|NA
TGCGCCAGCAGCTCGGACCAGGTGCAGTTCTTC
CASSSDQVQFF
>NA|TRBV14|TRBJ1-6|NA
TGTGCCAGCAGCCTCAAAGGACGGGCCTATAATTCACCCCTCCACTTT
CASSLKGRAYNSPLHF
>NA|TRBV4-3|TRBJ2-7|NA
TGCGCCAGCAGCCCAGGCGCTAGGTCCTTAGACGAGCAGTACTTC
CASSPGARSLDEQYF
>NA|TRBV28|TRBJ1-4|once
TGTGCCAGCAGGGGTCCGGGTTATGTTGAAAAACTGTTTTTT
CASRGPGYVEKLFF
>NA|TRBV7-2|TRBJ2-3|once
TGTGCCAGCAGCTTCGTTCGGTTAGATACGCAGTATTTT
CASSFVRLDTQYF
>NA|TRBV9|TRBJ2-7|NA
TGTGCCAGCAGCGGAGCGGCAAAGGGTCAAGTGTGGGAGCAGTACTTC
CASSGAAKGQVWEQYF
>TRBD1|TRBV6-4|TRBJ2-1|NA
TGTGCCAGCAGTCCCTTAGACAGGGAGTTGAATGAGCAGTTCTTC
CASSPLDRELNEQFF
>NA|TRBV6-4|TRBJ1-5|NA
TGTGCCAGCTCCCAGGAGTTAAATCAGCCCCAGCATTTT
CASSQELNQPQHF
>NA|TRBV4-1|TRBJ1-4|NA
TGCGCCAGCAGCCCCGGTAAGGGATTGGAAAAACTGTTTTTT
CASSPGKGLEKLFF
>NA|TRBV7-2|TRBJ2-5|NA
TGTGCCAGCAGCGCCTCGAGAGAGACCCAGTACTTC
CASSASRETQYF
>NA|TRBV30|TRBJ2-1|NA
TGTGCCTGGAGGGTTAGCTCCTACAATGAGCAGTTCTTC
CAWRVSSYNEQFF
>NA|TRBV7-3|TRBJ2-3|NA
TGTGCCAGCAGCCCCGCGGGGACAAACACAGATACGCAGTATTTT
CASSPAGTNTDTQYF
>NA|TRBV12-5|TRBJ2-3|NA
TGTGCTAGTGCTTGGGGCGCAGATACGCAGTATTTT
CASAWGADTQYF
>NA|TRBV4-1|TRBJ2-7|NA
TGCGCCAGCAGCCAAGGGTACAGGGGACTCTACGAGCAGTACTTC
CASSQGYRGLYEQYF
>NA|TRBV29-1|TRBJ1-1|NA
TGCAGCGTTGCTCTTCAGGTCGCGAACACTGAAGCTTTCTTT
CSVALQVANTEAFF
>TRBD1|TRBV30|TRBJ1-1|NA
TGTGCCTGGAAAAGGGACAGGGTGAACACTGAAGCTTTCTTT
CAWKRDRVNTEAFF
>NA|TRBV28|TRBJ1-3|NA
TGTGCCAGCTCCGGCCTGGGACACTCATTCTCTGGAAACACCATATATTTT
CASSGLGHSFSGNTIYF
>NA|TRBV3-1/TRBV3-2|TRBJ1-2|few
TGTGCCAGCAGCCAAGGGTCTGGAGGGTGGCGAGACTATGGCTACACCTTC
CASSQGSGGWRDYGYTF
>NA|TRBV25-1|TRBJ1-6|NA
TGTGCCAGCAGCTTTGAGTCACCCCTCCACTTT
CASSFESPLHF
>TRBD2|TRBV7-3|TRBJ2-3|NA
TGTGCCAGCAGCTTCCTCGAGCGGGAGGCAACAGATACGCAGTATTTT
CASSFLEREATDTQYF
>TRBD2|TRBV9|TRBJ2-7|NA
TGTGCCAGCAGCCCCCGGACTAGCGGACCCTACGAGCAGTACTTC
CASSPRTSGPYEQYF
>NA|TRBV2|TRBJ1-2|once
TGTGCCAGCCGAGTGCCGGGGGAGACCTATGGCTACACCTTC
CASRVPGETYGYTF
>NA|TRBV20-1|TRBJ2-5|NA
TGCAGTGCTAGCCGGATAGAGACCCAGTACTTC
CSASRIETQYF
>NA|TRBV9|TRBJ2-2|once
TGTGCCAGCAGCGTAGAGTTCACCGGGGAGCTGTTTTTT
CASSVEFTGELFF
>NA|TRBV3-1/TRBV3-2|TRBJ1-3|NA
TGTGCCAGCAGTCAATCTGGAAACACCATATATTTT
CASSQSGNTIYF
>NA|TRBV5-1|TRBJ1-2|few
TGCGCCAGCAGCTTGGCCACAGATTACTATGGCTACACCTTC
CASSLATDYYGYTF
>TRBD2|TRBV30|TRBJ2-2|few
TGTGCCGGTGGGGGGGACTATTTACACACCGGGGAGCTGTTTTTT
CAGGGDYLHTGELFF
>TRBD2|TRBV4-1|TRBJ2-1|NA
TGCGCCAGCAGCCAGGACCAGACTAGCGGGGGGGCTTGGGAGCAGTTCTTC
CASSQDQTSGGAWEQFF
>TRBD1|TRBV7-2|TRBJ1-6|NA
TGTGCCAGCAACCCTGGGGCAGGGGGGAACTCACCCCTCCACTTT
CASNPGAGGNSPLHF
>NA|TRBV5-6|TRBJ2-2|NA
TGTGCCAGCAGCTTGGTTGCAGGGGGGAGGACCGGGGAGCTGTTTTTT
CASSLVAGGRTGELFF
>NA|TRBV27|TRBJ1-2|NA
TGTGCCAGCAGTTTCAACCCCTCGGGAAACTATGGCTACACCTTC
CASSFNPSGNYGYTF
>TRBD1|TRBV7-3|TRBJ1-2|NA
TGTGCCAGCAGCCAATATCCGGGACAGGGCGCCCTGGATGGCTACACCTTC
CASSQYPGQGALDGYTF
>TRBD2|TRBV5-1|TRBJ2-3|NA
TGCGCCAGCAGCGCCCGTACTATTAGCGGGCAGCGCACAGATACGCAGTATTTT
CASSARTISGQRTDTQYF